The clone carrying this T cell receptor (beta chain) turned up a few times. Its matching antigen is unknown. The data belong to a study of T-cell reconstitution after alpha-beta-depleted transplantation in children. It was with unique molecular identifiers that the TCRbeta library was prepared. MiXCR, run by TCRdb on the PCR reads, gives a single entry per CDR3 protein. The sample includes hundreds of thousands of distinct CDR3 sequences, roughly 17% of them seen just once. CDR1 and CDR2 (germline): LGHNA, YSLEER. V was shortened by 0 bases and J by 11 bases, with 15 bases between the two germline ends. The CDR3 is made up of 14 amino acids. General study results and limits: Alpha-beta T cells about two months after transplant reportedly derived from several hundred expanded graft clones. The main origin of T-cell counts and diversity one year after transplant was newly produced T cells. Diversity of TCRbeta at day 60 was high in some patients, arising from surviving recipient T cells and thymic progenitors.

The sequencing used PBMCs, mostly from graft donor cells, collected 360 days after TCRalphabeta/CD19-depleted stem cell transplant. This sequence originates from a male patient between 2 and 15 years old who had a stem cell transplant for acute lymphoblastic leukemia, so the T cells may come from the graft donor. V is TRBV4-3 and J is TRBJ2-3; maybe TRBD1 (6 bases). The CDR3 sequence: CASSQDQGTNRQYF. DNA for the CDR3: TGCGCCAGCAGCCAAGATCAGGGGACCAACAGGCAGTATTTT.